Following are 28 T cell receptor beta chains from one sample sequenced in a study of blood T cells in healthy people across ages. Primers used in a second PCR of roughly 6 to 11 cycles were a sample-barcoded 5' primer and a J-beta primer mix. TCRdb fed the 5' RACE reads into MiXCR, producing one record per CDR3 protein. Found here are roughly 2 million distinct CDR3 sequences, around 50% of them singletons; the top ten hold roughly 2.1%. The sequenced sample consisted of blood. These receptors all stem from a woman aged 40 to 50 in good health.

This sequence joins TRBV20-1 and TRBJ2-5, with D possibly TRBD2 on 5 matching bases. The germline CDR1 and CDR2 sequences are DFQATT and SNEGSKA (reference sequence). The CDR3 has 14 amino acids. The V and J ends lost 6 bases and 4 bases respectively, with 18 bases between them. CDR3 in DNA: TGCAGTGCCCAATTTTTACTAGTAGCAGAGACCCAGTACTTC. Amino acids: CSAQFLLVAETQYF.

The rearrangement links TRBV5-1 to TRBJ1-4; D is unclear. Between the trimmed V and J ends, which lost 5 bases and 4 bases, there was a span of 12 bases. Germline-derived CDR1 and CDR2 are SGHRS and YFSETQ. The CDR3 sequence is 14 residues long. For the CDR3, the DNA is TGCGCCAGCAGTCAAGGGTCCCTTAATGAAAAACTGTTTTTT. Translation gives CASSQGSLNEKLFF.

This clonotype was recorded a few times. The rearrangement uses TRBV5-5 and TRBJ2-3, with D unresolved. The germline CDR1 and CDR2 sequences are SGHKS and YYEKEE (reference sequence). The CDR3 contains 14 residues. V dropped 0 bases and J dropped 1 base, with 6 bases sitting between them. In DNA form, the CDR3 reads TGTGCCAGCAGCTTGGGTGAGGGCACAGATACGCAGTATTTT. Protein sequence: CASSLGEGTDTQYF.

The rearrangement joins TRBV20-1 to TRBJ2-1; 7 bases agree with TRBD1. Germline CDR1 DFQATT, CDR2 SNEGSKA (reference sequence). After removal of 6 bases from V and 4 bases from J, the junction contained 6 bases not matched to a gene. The CDR3 covers 13 residues. The CDR3, as DNA: TGCAGTGCCGGGGACAGAATTTACAATGAGCAGTTCTTC. This sequence encodes CSAGDRIYNEQFF.

The chain uses TRBV6-1 and TRBJ2-7, with D perhaps TRBD2 (5 bases). CDR1 is MNHNS, CDR2 SASEGT, per germline. The germline V and J ends were trimmed by 5 bases and 3 bases, with 14 bases remaining between them. CDR3 length: 14 amino acids. CDR3 nucleotide sequence: TGTGCCAGCAGTTCCACAGCGGTGGGCTACGAGCAGTACTTC. Amino acid sequence: CASSSTAVGYEQYF.

The rearrangement uses TRBV4-1 and TRBJ2-1, with D perhaps matching TRBD2 (6 bases). V lost 2 bases and J 1 base, leaving 15 bases between the germline ends. Germline CDR1 and CDR2: MGHRA and YSYEKL. The CDR3 totals 17 residues. CDR3 region: CASSQQLAGSSYNEQFF. For the CDR3, the DNA is TGCGCCAGCAGCCAACAATTGGCGGGGTCATCCTACAATGAGCAGTTCTTC.

V usage is TRBV7-2 and J usage is TRBJ1-5; 9 nucleotides match TRBD1. The germline CDR1 and CDR2 sequences are SGHTA and FQGNSA. CDR3 size: 13 residues. V lost 6 bases and J lost 9; bases outside the gene matches: 6. The CDR3: CASSRQGVRPQHF. The CDR3 region has the DNA TGTGCCAGCAGTCGACAGGGGGTTCGGCCCCAGCATTTT.

A word on this clonotype: This may be a read error: a much more frequent sequence differs by one nucleotide. This chain uses TRBV7-8 with TRBJ2-1; D might be TRBD2 (6 bases). The J call may be mistaken, given a closer DNA end match to TRBJ2-7. The CDR3 runs 14 residues. Per germline, CDR1 SGHVS and CDR2 FQNEAQ. The DNA of the CDR3 is TGTGCCAGCAGCGGGACTGGGGGTTGGAATGAGCAGTACTTC. This translates into CASSGTGGWNEQYF.

This sequence joins TRBV27 and TRBJ2-3; TRBD2 agrees at 9 bases. The trim removed 7 bases at V and 7 bases at J, leaving 12 bases unmatched. Germline CDR1 MNHEY, CDR2 SMNVEV (reference sequence). The CDR3 loop spans 15 amino acids. The CDR3 reads CASTRSGGQRNTQYF. CDR3 sequence (DNA): TGTGCCAGCACGAGGAGCGGGGGGCAACGAAATACGCAGTATTTT.

V usage is TRBV5-6 and J usage is TRBJ1-2; 8 nucleotides agree with TRBD1. Per germline, CDR1 SGHDT and CDR2 YYEEEE. CDR3 length: 14 residues. Germline trimming cut 4 bases from V and 7 bases from J; bases unmatched to any gene: 9. DNA for the CDR3: TGTGCCAGCAGCCTCGGCAGGGGGCGAGGTGGCTACACCTTC. This translates into CASSLGRGRGGYTF.

This clonotype was recorded a few times. The chain couples TRBV6-5 to TRBJ1-6, with no clear D. The CDR3 is made up of 14 amino acids. V shed 8 bases and J shed 5 bases, with 13 bases lying between them. Germline V gene lookup returns CDR1 MNHEY and CDR2 SVGAGI. This CDR3 is CASRFGRNNSPLHF. CDR3 DNA sequence: TGTGCCAGCCGCTTCGGACGGAATAATTCACCCCTCCACTTT.

The V gene is TRBV5-1, the J gene TRBJ2-7; D ambiguous. This CDR3 contains 15 residues. Trimming removed 0 bases at V and 0 bases at J, with 10 bases between. Per germline, CDR1 SGHRS and CDR2 YFSETQ. As DNA, the CDR3 is TGCGCCAGCAGCTTGGAGTTGTCTAGCTCCTACGAGCAGTACTTC. Translated, it gives CASSLELSSSYEQYF.

The chain is built from TRBV3-1 and TRBJ2-1, with 7 bases matching TRBD2. In germline, CDR1 is LGHDT, CDR2 YNNKEL (reference sequence). Germline trimming cut 2 bases from V and 1 base from J; bases unmatched to any gene: 2. The CDR3 is made up of 15 amino acids. This CDR3 is CASSQTSVSYNEQFF. DNA for the CDR3: TGTGCCAGCAGCCAAACTAGCGTTTCCTACAATGAGCAGTTCTTC.

This clonotype was observed once. The V gene is TRBV6-5, the J gene TRBJ2-3, with 9 bases identical to TRBD1. Germline assignment: CDR1 MNHEY and CDR2 SVGAGI. The length of the CDR3 is 15 residues. Trimming cost V 7 bases and J 1 base; bases outside gene matches: 6. DNA of the CDR3: TGTGCCAGCACCTGGGACAGGGATGGCACAGATACGCAGTATTTT. This sequence encodes CASTWDRDGTDTQYF.

V gene TRBV4-3 combines with J gene TRBJ2-3; a possible D gene is TRBD2 (6 bases). Looked up from germline, CDR1 is LGHNA and CDR2 is YSLEER. The CDR3 extends over 14 amino acids. Trimming took off 3 bases at V and 8 bases at J, with 15 bases between the two ends. CDR3 protein: CASSQAGTFGTQYF. The CDR3 region has the DNA TGCGCCAGCAGCCAGGCCGGGACTTTTGGTACGCAGTATTTT.

This clonotype occurred a few times. This chain joins TRBV28 and TRBJ2-5; 7 nucleotides match TRBD1. The length of the CDR3 is 17 residues. The V gene's germline CDR1 is MDHEN and CDR2 SYDVKM. The ends lost 7 bases at V and 6 bases at J; junction bases unmatched: 20. CDR3 nucleotides: TGTGCCAGCACCCAACCCGACAGGGAGATTGTTGGGCAGACCCAGTACTTC. It is translated as CASTQPDREIVGQTQYF.

V usage is TRBV7-8 and J usage is TRBJ2-1; TRBD2 aligns across 13 bases. V lost 5 bases to trimming and J lost 4 bases; unmatched junction nucleotides: 5. In germline, CDR1 is SGHVS, CDR2 FQNEAQ. This CDR3 region has 16 residues. Here the CDR3 DNA reads TGTGCCAGCAGCAAGGGACTAGCGGGGACATACAATGAGCAGTTCTTC. Protein sequence: CASSKGLAGTYNEQFF.

This clonotype was recorded a few times. The chain employs TRBV27 and TRBJ2-5; perhaps TRBD1 as D (5 bases). Trimming removed 7 bases from V and 5 bases from J, with 8 bases in between. There are 11 residues in the CDR3. Germline lookup yields CDR1 MNHEY and CDR2 SMNVEV (reference sequence). CDR3 sequence (DNA): TGTGCCAGCATCCAGGGTGAGACCCAGTACTTC. Its translation is CASIQGETQYF.

The chain couples TRBV28 to TRBJ1-4; tentative D call: TRBD1 (6 bases). There are 15 residues in the CDR3. Germline V gene lookup returns CDR1 MDHEN and CDR2 SYDVKM. With 5 bases removed from V and 0 bases from J, the gap between germline ends came to 10 bases. CDR3 in DNA: TGTGCCAGCAGTCAACCAGGGGCAACTAATGAAAAACTGTTTTTT. This gives the protein CASSQPGATNEKLFF.

The rearrangement joins TRBV7-2 to TRBJ1-5; D perhaps matches TRBD1 (5 bases). Deletions cut 4 bases from V and 4 bases from J, with 14 bases between. Germline V gene data show CDR1 as SGHTA and CDR2 as FQGNSA. The CDR3 length is 15 residues. The CDR3 nucleotides read TGTGCCAGCAGCTCCCAGGGACTGCTTAATCAGCCCCAGCATTTT. Its translation is CASSSQGLLNQPQHF.

This clonotype was detected only once. This chain joins TRBV18 and TRBJ2-6; D gene uncertain. Germline CDR1 is KGHSH and CDR2 is LQKENI. The CDR3 is made up of 18 amino acids. V gave up 2 bases and J gave up 0 bases, with 14 bases separating them. The CDR3 loop reads CASSPEYSGLSGANVLTF. As DNA, the CDR3 is TGTGCCAGCTCACCAGAGTACAGTGGTCTCTCTGGGGCCAACGTCCTGACTTTC.

The chain joins TRBV9 to TRBJ2-1; TRBD2 matches at 9 bases. The germline gives CDR1 SGDLS, CDR2 YYNGEE. The CDR3 totals 17 residues. V gave up 0 bases and J gave up 3 bases; unmatched junction bases: 7. DNA of the CDR3: TGTGCCAGCAGCGTAGGAGAGCGGGGGGCCTACTACAATGAGCAGTTCTTC. The encoded protein is CASSVGERGAYYNEQFF.

Points on this clonotype: This may stem from a read error, because a much larger clone lies one nucleotide away. The chain recombines TRBV25-1 with TRBJ2-1; D is undetermined. CDR3 size: 16 residues. CDR1 is MGHDK, CDR2 SYGVNS, per germline. With 4 bases removed from V and 5 bases from J, the gap between germline ends came to 18 bases. CDR3 nucleotide sequence: TGTGCCAGCAGTGCCACCTTGGATCGGGTAAACAATGAGCAGTTCTTC. It codes for CASSATLDRVNNEQFF.

Here the CDR3 DNA reads TGTGCCAGCAGCCCTCCTCAAGACGCTATTTCGTACGAGCAGTACTTC. Encoded protein: CASSPPQDAISYEQYF. This chain joins TRBV28 and TRBJ2-4, with D unclear. The J call could be wrong; TRBJ2-7 is a better fit for the DNA end. In germline, CDR1 is MDHEN, CDR2 SYDVKM. The CDR3 spans 16 residues.

This clonotype was counted only a few times. The rearrangement links TRBV25-1 to TRBJ1-1; 7 bases match TRBD1. Germline V lookup: CDR1 MGHDK, CDR2 SYGVNS. Trimming cost V 5 bases and J 4 bases; bases outside gene matches: 7. This CDR3 has 14 residues. CDR3 in DNA: TGTGCCAGCAGTAGACAGGGCTGGGGCACTGAAGCTTTCTTT. Translating gives CASSRQGWGTEAFF.

The rearrangement joins TRBV7-2 to TRBJ1-2; 7 nucleotides match TRBD1. The CDR3 contains 16 residues. After removal of 5 bases from V and 0 bases from J, the junction contained 9 bases not matched to a gene. Per germline, CDR1 SGHTA and CDR2 FQGNSA. CDR3 sequence: CASSPRQGISNYGYTF. The CDR3 DNA reads as TGTGCCAGCAGCCCCCGACAGGGAATCTCTAACTATGGCTACACCTTC.

The chain carries TRBV14 and TRBJ2-7; 13 bases agree with TRBD2. CDR1 is SGHDN, CDR2 FVKESK, per germline. The CDR3 has 17 amino acids. Losses at the gene ends were 2 bases for V and 10 bases for J; bases not matched to a gene: 14. The CDR3 sequence: CASSQTSGRLAGGLQYF. The CDR3 DNA is TGTGCCAGCAGCCAAACCTCTGGGAGACTAGCGGGGGGCCTACAGTACTTC.

The genes are TRBV20-1 and TRBJ2-7; 9 positions match TRBD1. The better agreement between TRBJ2-5 and the DNA end casts doubt on the J call. Germline V gene data show CDR1 as DFQATT and CDR2 as SNEGSKA (reference sequence). The length of the CDR3 is 13 residues. The CDR3 here is CSARDRDHGTQYF. CDR3 nucleotides: TGCAGTGCAAGGGACAGGGACCATGGGACCCAGTACTTC.